This T cell receptor beta chain was identified in a study of T cells in Graves' hyperthyroidism and ophthalmopathy (dated by TCRdb to about 2019). In terms of the full investigation: Peripheral blood samples were taken at the time of initial diagnosis, prior to any treatment. In addition, the study compared T-cell repertoires in thyroid tissue and in blood from five or six Graves' hyperthyroidism patients. Once sampling was done, hyperthyroidism patients were given methimazole at a starting dose of 30 mg daily, whereas ophthalmopathy patients were given high-dose intravenous methylprednisolone. According to the paper, TCR Vbeta CDR3 sequencing was carried out on about 140 peripheral blood samples, which came from fewer than 50 ophthalmopathy, around 75 hyperthyroidism and about 17 progressor patients. The 75 to 100 discovery patients were randomly divided into training and test sets at a 7:3 ratio. A discovery cohort of about a hundred patients, roughly 45 with Graves' ophthalmopathy and approximately 60 with stable Graves' hyperthyroidism, was used to find distinguishing TCR V-J signatures. Prospective prediction of ophthalmopathy was tested in an independent validation cohort consisting of roughly 19 hyperthyroidism patients and 15 to 17 patients who later progressed to ophthalmopathy. Broad study findings and their caveats: No statistical method was used to fix the sample size in advance, and group allocation was not hidden from the investigators. A model built on a 13 V-J signature distinguished ophthalmopathy from stable hyperthyroidism, reaching 85% to 90% sensitivity and 81% to 83% specificity in cross-validation and 80%/75% in testing. In validation, the model predicted progression to ophthalmopathy with about 71% sensitivity and 72% to 85% specificity, a median of approximately 6.7 months before onset. Blood samples also contained most of the expanded thyroid clonotypes (frequency above 0.001), which suggests that blood repertoires may reflect thyroid immune responses.

Graves' hyperthyroidism was defined as stable when no progression to ophthalmopathy occurred over 18 months of follow-up. Hyperthyroidism patients were newly diagnosed, had a disease duration of under 2 months, and were aged 18 to 65 years. Exclusion was applied to patients with uncontrolled infections, other autoimmune diseases, pregnancy or lactation. Diagnoses were established on the basis of clinical symptoms, serum thyroxine and TRAb, thyroid ultrasound, and orbital computed tomography. Ficoll-Paque density gradient centrifugation was used to isolate PBMCs from about 10 ml of fresh peripheral blood. Total RNA was extracted using Trizol reagent, and RNA quality was assessed on an Agilent 2100 Bioanalyzer. At least ten counts were recorded for this clonotype. The target of this receptor is not known. Base-call qualities are not available, and no considerably larger clone is one nucleotide away.

Amplification of TCR beta CDR3 regions was carried out from RNA transcripts. A first-round RT-PCR of the TCR CDR3 used the HTBI primer set with the Qiagen OneStep RT-PCR kit. Libraries were constructed in a second round of multiplex PCR, after which size selection and purification were carried out. The libraries were sequenced on an Illumina HiSeq2000 using paired-end 100 bp reads. For the original study's pipeline: SOAPnuke was used to process the raw data, throwing out any read that contained adapters or uncalled bases, had a mean Phred below 15, or lacked an exact constant-primer or identifier match. High-quality paired reads were merged using COPE v1.2.5, and each unique nucleotide sequence was defined as a clonotype. MiTCR v1.1 was used to align clonotypes to the IMGT TRBV, TRBD and TRBJ reference segments. Only V-J combinations with frequency above 0.0001, covering 99% to 99.2% of repertoires, were analysed. A TCS score was defined as the ratio between F50 (clonal expansion) and ExV (chaos), using BLOSUM62-based TCRdist between CDR3 peptides within each V-J. Welch's t-statistics and random forest reduced roughly 500 V-J features to 13, which were used in a naive Bayes classifier (R e1071). TCRdb applied fastp at Q25 and MiXCR to the public reads, then kept only in-frame beta chains. CDR3 protein duplicates are merged, each entry listing the most common genes and DNA. TCRdb's processing, not the authors', yielded these V and J calls. The sample records a few hundred thousand distinct CDR3 sequences, 14% to 15% of which are singletons. Of the sample, roughly 33% falls within the top ten clones.

V is pared back by 1 base and J by 5 bases, with 14 bases lying between the germline termini. Including cysteine and phenylalanine, the CDR3 has 15 amino acids. Solely the CDR3 DNA is kept, with 45 bases framed from the first base. From a lookup of the germline V gene, CDR1 and CDR2 are MNHNS and SASEGT. Sequencing was carried out using blood. The sequence links TRBV6-1 to TRBJ1-1, with no reliable assignment of the D segment. This clonotype was obtained from a woman in her 30s with Graves' hyperthyroidism. The base sequence is TGTGCCAGCAGTGAAGTCCTTACCGGGCGGACTGAAGCTTTCTTT. It is translated as CASSEVLTGRTEAFF.